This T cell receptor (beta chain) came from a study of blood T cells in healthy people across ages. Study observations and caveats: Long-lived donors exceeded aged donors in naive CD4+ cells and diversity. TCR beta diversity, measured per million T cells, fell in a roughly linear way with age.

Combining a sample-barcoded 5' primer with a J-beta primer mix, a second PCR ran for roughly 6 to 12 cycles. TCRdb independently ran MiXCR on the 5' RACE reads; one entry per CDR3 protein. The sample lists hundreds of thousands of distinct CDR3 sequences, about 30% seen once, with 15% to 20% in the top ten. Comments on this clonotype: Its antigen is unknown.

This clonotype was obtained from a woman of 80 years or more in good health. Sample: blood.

CDR3 coding DNA: TGTGCCAGCAGCTTAGCAACAGGGGTCAGCGGGGAGCTGTTTTTT. It translates to CASSLATGVSGELFF. J is TRBJ2-2 and V is TRBV7-2; TRBD1 aligns across 7 bases. Germline CDR1 reads SGHTA; CDR2 reads FQGNSA. V gave up 0 bases and J gave up 7 bases; unmatched junction bases: 5. The CDR3 extends over 15 amino acids.